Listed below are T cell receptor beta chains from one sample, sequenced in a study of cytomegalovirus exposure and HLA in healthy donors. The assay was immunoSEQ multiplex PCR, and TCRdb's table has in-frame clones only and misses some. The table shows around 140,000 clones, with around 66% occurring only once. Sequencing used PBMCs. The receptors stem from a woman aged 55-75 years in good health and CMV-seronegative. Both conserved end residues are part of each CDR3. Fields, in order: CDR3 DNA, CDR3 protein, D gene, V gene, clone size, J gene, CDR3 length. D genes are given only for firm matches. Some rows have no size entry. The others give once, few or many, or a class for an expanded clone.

TGTGCCAGCAGCCGCACGGACAGAAATAATTCACCCCTCCACTTT | CASSRTDRNNSPLHF | . | TRBV6-5 | . | TRBJ1-6 | 15
TGTGCCAGCAGCCATTTGAGGAGGTTAGAGACCCAGTACTTC | CASSHLRRLETQYF | . | TRBV5-6 | . | TRBJ2-5 | 14
TGTGCCAGCAGATTCCGGACAGGCCCCATTTACGAGCAGTACTTC | CASRFRTGPIYEQYF | TRBD1 | TRBV6-6 | . | TRBJ2-7 | 15
TGTGCCAGCAGCCCCTCCTACACAGATACGCAGTATTTT | CASSPSYTDTQYF | . | TRBV4-2 | . | TRBJ2-3 | 13
TGTGCCAGCAGCTCCCAGCCCCAGACCCTAGCGGGAGCGGGCGAGCAGTACTTC | CASSSQPQTLAGAGEQYF | TRBD2 | TRBV7-2 | . | TRBJ2-7 | 18
TGTGCCAGCAGCATTACCGGACGGGGAAATCAGCCCCAGCATTTT | CASSITGRGNQPQHF | . | TRBV7-2 | . | TRBJ1-5 | 15
TGTGCCAGCAGCCTTCAAACGGGACTAGCGGGAGTGGATACGCAGTATTTT | CASSLQTGLAGVDTQYF | TRBD2 | TRBV11-1 | . | TRBJ2-3 | 17
TGTGCCAGCAGCTCCTCCGGACTAGCGAACAATGAGCAGTTCTTC | CASSSSGLANNEQFF | TRBD2 | TRBV5-4 | . | TRBJ2-1 | 15
TGCAGCGTTGAAGACATTGGGCAGGGTAGGGAAAAACTGTTTTTT | CSVEDIGQGREKLFF | . | TRBV29-1 | few | TRBJ1-4 | 15
TGTGCCAGCAGTGAAACAGCTAGCGGGGGGTTTCACGAGCAGTACTTC | CASSETASGGFHEQYF | TRBD2 | TRBV6-1 | . | TRBJ2-7 | 16
TGTGCCAGCAGCCCCCAGGGGCAGGGAGAACTGTTTTTT | CASSPQGQGELFF | . | TRBV7-8 | . | TRBJ1-4 | 13
TGTGCCAGCAGGAACGTTACTAGCTTTCCGCAGTATTTT | CASRNVTSFPQYF | . | TRBV2 | . | TRBJ2-3 | 13
TGTGCCAGCAGCTCCCGGGACTTCCGCACAGATACGCAGTATTTT | CASSSRDFRTDTQYF | . | TRBV11-2 | . | TRBJ2-3 | 15
TGTGCCAGCAGCCCCCGGGGGAGCCTCACATCCAATGAGCAGTTCTTC | CASSPRGSLTSNEQFF | . | TRBV9 | . | TRBJ2-1 | 16
TGCAGCGCTGACTGGGCGGGGGATGAGCAGTTCTTC | CSADWAGDEQFF | TRBD2 | TRBV29-1 | once | TRBJ2-1 | 12
TGTGCCAGCAGCCTCCGTCAGGGAGCGGGGGAAGCTTTCACAGATACGCAGTATTTT | CASSLRQGAGEAFTDTQYF | TRBD2 | TRBV9 | . | TRBJ2-3 | 19
TGTGCCAGCAGCGTAGAAGCGGGGAGCTACAATGAGCAGTTCTTC | CASSVEAGSYNEQFF | TRBD2 | TRBV9 | few | TRBJ2-1 | 15
TGTGCCAGCAGTGAGCGGGGAGGTAACTATGGCTACACCTTC | CASSERGGNYGYTF | . | TRBV2 | . | TRBJ1-2 | 14
TGTGCCAGCAGCCAAGAGCGGGAGGGGGATAGAATTGGGTGGAATGAGCAGTTCTTC | CASSQEREGDRIGWNEQFF | TRBD2 | TRBV4-2 | few | TRBJ2-1 | 19